These 22 T cell receptor beta chains were all obtained from the same sample, sequenced in a study of CD8 T cells in Susac syndrome. With random hexamers, roughly 0.45 to 1 ug RNA was reverse transcribed. Each CDR3 protein is one row after TCRdb ran MiXCR on the immunoSEQ multiplex PCR reads. The table has 150,000 or so distinct CDR3 sequences, less than 97% seen once. Input material: CD8+ T cells from PBMCs. The receptors come from a human donor with multiple sclerosis.

This clonotype was counted a single time. V usage is TRBV19 and J usage is TRBJ1-2; D is undetermined. The CDR3 is 14 amino acids. Trimming removed 7 bases from V and 4 bases from J, with 16 bases in between. Looked up from germline, CDR1 is LNHDA and CDR2 is SQIVND (reference sequence). CDR3 nucleotide sequence: TGTGCCAGTACCGAGCTTCCTCCCCGCTATGGCTACACCTTC. As protein: CASTELPPRYGYTF.

The genes are TRBV7-2 and TRBJ2-7; weak D call: TRBD1 (6 bases). The V and J ends lost 5 bases and 4 bases respectively, with 12 bases between them. Germline lookup yields CDR1 SGHTA and CDR2 FQGNSA. There are 13 residues in the CDR3. The CDR3 sequence: CASSPGDKYEQYV. DNA for the CDR3: TGTGCCAGCAGCCCAGGGGACAAATACGAGCAGTACGTC.

The chain combines TRBV3-1 with TRBJ2-7; 7 bases are shared with TRBD1. The CDR3 totals 18 residues. Germline loops: CDR1 LGHDT, CDR2 YNNKEL (reference sequence). Trimming removed 0 bases from V and 3 bases from J; junction bases left unmatched: 14. CDR3 coding DNA: TGTGCCAGCAGCCAAGAATGGATTGCCGGGACAGAAATCTACGAGCAGTACTTC. It specifies CASSQEWIAGTEIYEQYF.

The rearrangement links TRBV7-6 to TRBJ2-3; 9 positions match TRBD1. With 5 bases clipped from V and 5 bases from J, the junction kept 5 bases outside the gene matches. Germline V lookup: CDR1 SGHVS, CDR2 FNYEAQ. This CDR3 has 14 amino acids. The CDR3, as DNA: TGTGCCAGCAGCCACACAGGGGGCTTAGATACGCAGTATTTT. Translated, it gives CASSHTGGLDTQYF.

V and J are TRBV3-1 and TRBJ2-3; 11 bases are a match to TRBD2. V lost 3 bases to trimming and J lost 3 bases; unmatched junction nucleotides: 8. CDR1 LGHDT and CDR2 YNNKEL come from the germline V gene (reference sequence). The CDR3 totals 17 residues. CDR3 sequence (DNA): TGTGCCAGCAGCCAGGGCTCTAGCGGGGGGTGGACAGATACGCAGTATTTT. Protein sequence: CASSQGSSGGWTDTQYF.

The V gene is TRBV20-1, the J gene TRBJ2-3; the match to TRBD2 covers 11 bases. The CDR3 sequence is 19 residues long. The germline gives CDR1 DFQATT, CDR2 SNEGSKA (reference sequence). V was clipped by 0 bases and J by 5 bases; unmatched bases: 16. The DNA of the CDR3 is TGCAGTGCTAGAGATCCAAGGTTAAATAGCGGGGGGGCCCTAGATACGCAGTATTTT. This gives the protein CSARDPRLNSGGALDTQYF.

The V and J genes are TRBV12-3 or TRBV12-4 and TRBJ1-4; D is unclear. V was trimmed by 3 bases and J by 7 bases, leaving 9 bases between them. The length of the CDR3 is 13 residues. The CDR3 region has the DNA TGTGCCAGCAGTTTCTGGAGGGTTGAAAAACTGTTTTTT. This encodes CASSFWRVEKLFF.

This sequence joins TRBV29-1 and TRBJ2-1; D is possibly TRBD2 (5 bases). The V end lost 3 bases, the J end lost 8 bases, and 14 bases lay between the germline ends. This CDR3 contains 13 residues. Per germline, CDR1 SQVTM and CDR2 ANQGSEA. This CDR3 reads CSVDLAEGYEQFF. CDR3 bases: TGCAGCGTTGACCTAGCAGAAGGCTATGAGCAGTTCTTC.

This rearrangement joins TRBV13 to TRBJ1-1; D gene uncertain. The germline CDR1 and CDR2 sequences are PRHDT and FYEKMQ (reference sequence). Trimming shortened V by 4 bases and J by 0 bases, and 6 bases separated the two germline ends. The CDR3 has 13 amino acids. The CDR3 nucleotides are TGTGCCAGCAGCTCTGGTATGAACACTGAAGCTTTCTTT. Translated: CASSSGMNTEAFF.

The chain carries TRBV5-4 and TRBJ1-1; D not resolved. This CDR3 region has 13 residues. V was trimmed by 0 bases and J by 9 bases, leaving 12 bases between them. Germline V gives CDR1 SGHNT, CDR2 YYREEE (reference sequence). The CDR3 protein is CASSLGTERQAFF. CDR3 coding DNA: TGTGCCAGCAGCTTGGGTACAGAAAGGCAAGCTTTCTTT.

The count of this clonotype is one. This chain uses TRBV19 with TRBJ2-1; 7 nucleotides agree with TRBD2. V gave up 6 bases and J gave up 3 bases; unmatched junction bases: 8. CDR1 is LNHDA and CDR2 is SQIVND in the germline V gene (reference sequence). The CDR3 spans 15 residues. CDR3 loop: CASREGLAVYNEQFF. The CDR3 region has the DNA TGTGCCAGTAGAGAGGGGCTAGCGGTCTACAATGAGCAGTTCTTC. Supplemented by reference TRBV19 and TRBJ2-1, the full variable domain reads DGGITQSPKYLFRKEGQNVTLSCEQNLNHDAMYWYRQDPGQGLRLIYYSQIVNDFQKGDIAEGYSVSREKKESFPLTVTSAQKNPTAFYLCASREGLAVYNEQFFGPGTRLTVL.

This chain joins TRBV27 and TRBJ1-5; possibly TRBD1 for D (5 bases). The V gene lost 2 bases and the J gene lost 6 bases, with 14 bases spanning the gap. The germline CDR1 and CDR2 sequences are MNHEY and SMNVEV (reference sequence). The CDR3 consists of 15 residues. CDR3 bases: TGTGCCAGCAGTTTAACCGGACCGGGGCTTCAGCCCCAGCATTTT. This sequence encodes CASSLTGPGLQPQHF.

The chain combines TRBV5-1 with TRBJ1-6, with a weak D call TRBD1 (5 bases). Germline CDR1 reads SGHRS; CDR2 reads YFSETQ. V was pared by 0 bases and J by 10 bases, with 8 bases between. This CDR3 has 13 residues. In DNA, the CDR3 is TGCGCCAGCAGCTTGGAAGGGGAATCACCCCTCCACTTT. Translation: CASSLEGESPLHF.

This chain connects TRBV5-6 to TRBJ2-1, with unresolved D. Trimming stripped 0 bases from V and 9 bases from J, with 13 bases between. The germline V gene encodes CDR1 SGHDT and CDR2 YYEEEE. The CDR3 runs to 14 residues. CDR3 region: CASSLGGNNGEQFF. CDR3 in DNA: TGTGCCAGCAGCTTGGGAGGCAACAACGGTGAGCAGTTCTTC.

The chain combines TRBV7-9 with TRBJ1-1, with D unresolved. Germline V gene sequence: CDR1 SEHNR, CDR2 FQNEAQ (reference sequence). Trimming took 11 bases from V and 2 from J, leaving 12 bases between them. The CDR3 sequence is 12 residues long. CDR3 region: CAAMGINTEAFF. CDR3 coding DNA: TGTGCCGCCATGGGGATAAACACTGAAGCTTTCTTT.

The V gene is TRBV6-2 or TRBV6-3, the J gene TRBJ1-2; maybe TRBD1 (5 bases). The CDR3 is 16 residues long. The germline CDR1 and CDR2 sequences are MNHEY and SVGEGT. Trimming removed 3 bases at V and 8 bases at J, with 22 bases between. The CDR3 DNA is TGTGCCAGCAGTTATATCCTCGACAGTTCATTCGGCGGCTACACCTTC. Protein product: CASSYILDSSFGGYTF.

The chain links TRBV5-6 to TRBJ1-2; D is perhaps TRBD1 (5 bases). The CDR3 covers 14 residues. Germline V lookup: CDR1 SGHDT, CDR2 YYEEEE. The V end lost 2 bases, the J end lost 6 bases, and 14 bases lay between the germline ends. The CDR3 region has the DNA TGTGCCAGCAGCTTCAGGGTCACGAAGAATGGCTACACCTTC. This gives the protein CASSFRVTKNGYTF. The variable domain in full, completed from reference TRBV5-6 and TRBJ1-2, reads DAGVTQSPTHLIKTRGQQVTLRCSPKSGHDTVSWYQQALGQGPQFIFQYYEEEERQRGNFPDRFSGHQFPNYSSELNVNALLLGDSALYLCASSFRVTKNGYTFGSGTRLTVV.

The gene calls are TRBV7-9 and TRBJ2-1; 11 bases map to TRBD2. This CDR3 region has 17 residues. The germline gives CDR1 SEHNR, CDR2 FQNEAQ (reference sequence). Trimming took 4 bases from V and 5 from J; bases not matched to a gene: 10. The CDR3 nucleotides read TGTGCCAGCAGCTCCCACACACTAGCGGGGGACCACAATGAGCAGTTCTTC. The encoded protein is CASSSHTLAGDHNEQFF.

The chain has TRBV3-1 and TRBJ2-5; no reliable D call. The length of the CDR3 is 14 residues. V was trimmed by 0 bases and J by 3 bases, leaving 8 bases between them. From germline, CDR1 is LGHDT and CDR2 YNNKEL (reference sequence). The DNA for the CDR3 is TGTGCCAGCAGCCAAGATACTGGAAAAGAGACCCAGTACTTC. Translation gives CASSQDTGKETQYF.

V is TRBV27 and J is TRBJ1-5; D gene uncertain. The CDR3 is made up of 10 amino acids. Trimming cost V 8 bases and J 6 bases, with 5 bases left between them. Germline CDR1 and CDR2: MNHEY and SMNVEV (reference sequence). The CDR3 sequence is CASGTQPQHF. The CDR3 DNA reads TGTGCCAGCGGTACTCAGCCCCAGCATTTT.

V gene TRBV18 combines with J gene TRBJ1-1; D not resolved. The CDR3 sequence is 13 residues long. Germline-derived CDR1 and CDR2 are KGHSH and LQKENI. Deletions cut 3 bases from V and 1 base from J, with 6 bases between. In DNA form, the CDR3 reads TGTGCCAGCTCACCTAGCCAGAACACTGAAGCTTTCTTT. This translates into CASSPSQNTEAFF.

This clonotype has only one observation. The rearrangement uses TRBV30 and TRBJ2-2; 10 positions match TRBD1. The CDR3 runs 15 residues. Trimming at V came to 2 bases and at J to 2 bases, leaving 2 bases not matched to a gene. Germline V gene data show CDR1 as GTSNPN and CDR2 as SVGIG (reference sequence). Here the CDR3 reads CAWSRDRGNTGELFF. The CDR3 DNA sequence: TGTGCCTGGAGTAGGGACAGGGGTAACACCGGGGAGCTGTTTTTT.